The rows below give T cell receptor beta chains drawn from one sample of a study of blood T cells in healthy people across ages. TCRdb re-analysed the 5' RACE reads in MiXCR, keeping a single row per CDR3 protein. The table shows over 1.5 million distinct CDR3 sequences, with 49% occurring only once. The source material was blood. The source is a woman in her forties in good health. CDR3s include the opening cysteine and the closing phenylalanine or tryptophan. The D gene is left open where the match is weak. The size of a clone is reported for some rows only, either as once, few or many, or as a class for expanded clones.

abundance,d_gene,v_gene,j_gene,CDR3aa,CDR3nt
-,-,TRBV4-1,TRBJ2-7,CASSQVLGDLRNAYEQYF,TGCGCCAGCAGCCAAGTCTTAGGGGACTTAAGAAACGCCTACGAGCAGTACTTC
-,TRBD2,TRBV29-1,TRBJ2-5,CSVDRGVETQYF,TGCAGCGTTGATCGGGGGGTGGAGACCCAGTACTTC
many,-,TRBV10-3,TRBJ2-7,CAISEVDEQYF,TGTGCCATCAGTGAAGTTGATGAGCAGTACTTC
-,TRBD1,TRBV20-1,TRBJ2-1,CSAGPGQGNEQFF,TGCAGTGCGGGTCCGGGACAGGGCAATGAGCAGTTCTTC
-,-,TRBV20-1,TRBJ1-5,CSAFDYGPNQPQHF,TGCAGTGCTTTCGATTATGGGCCAAATCAGCCCCAGCATTTT
-,TRBD1,TRBV27,TRBJ2-7,CASSSPWQGVGEQYF,TGTGCCAGCAGTTCCCCCTGGCAGGGGGTGGGAGAGCAGTACTTC
-,-,TRBV7-2,TRBJ2-7,CASSGHFRGNYEQYF,TGTGCCAGCAGCGGACACTTTAGGGGGAACTACGAGCAGTACTTC
-,-,TRBV10-1,TRBJ1-2,CARPDPNEGGPNYGYTF,TGCGCCAGACCTGATCCGAATGAGGGGGGTCCTAACTATGGCTACACCTTC
-,TRBD2,TRBV11-2,TRBJ2-1,CASSHGTRHNEQFF,TGTGCCAGCAGCCACGGGACTAGACACAATGAGCAGTTCTTC
few,-,TRBV18,TRBJ2-1,CASSPAAYNEQFF,TGTGCCAGCTCACCGGCCGCCTACAATGAGCAGTTCTTC
-,TRBD1,TRBV6-1,TRBJ2-3,CASSRTGRDTQYF,TGTGCCAGCAGTAGGACAGGGAGGGATACGCAGTATTTT
-,-,TRBV6-6,TRBJ1-2,CASSFGLSGYIF,TGTGCCAGCAGTTTCGGGTTGTCCGGCTACATCTTC
once,TRBD2,TRBV7-9,TRBJ2-3,CASSLGLAGGGGDTRYF,TGTGCCAGCAGCCTTGGACTAGCGGGGGGAGGAGGAGATACGCGGTATTTT
-,TRBD2,TRBV7-8,TRBJ2-7,CASGFGLAGIYEQYF,TGTGCCAGCGGCTTCGGACTAGCGGGGATATACGAGCAGTACTTC
-,TRBD1,TRBV5-6,TRBJ2-1,CASSTRDRFFYNEQFF,TGTGCCAGCAGCACACGGGACAGGTTCTTCTACAATGAGCAGTTCTTC
-,-,TRBV9,TRBJ2-3,CASNVSPSTDTQYF,TGTGCCAGCAACGTCAGTCCTAGCACAGATACGCAGTATTTT
-,-,TRBV20-1,TRBJ2-3,CSAIRRVSPTDTQYF,TGCAGTGCTATCCGCAGGGTATCTCCGACAGATACGCAGTATTTT
-,-,TRBV13,TRBJ1-1,CASSLRFTVPNTEAFF,TGTGCCAGCAGTCTAAGGTTCACAGTCCCGAACACTGAAGCTTTCTTT
-,-,TRBV7-2,TRBJ1-1,CASSWSTVVEAFF,TGTGCCAGCAGCTGGTCGACAGTGGTAGAAGCTTTCTTT
-,-,TRBV12-3/TRBV12-4,TRBJ2-7,CASRKSGPVYEQYF,TGTGCCAGCAGGAAGAGTGGGCCGGTCTACGAGCAGTACTTC
-,TRBD2,TRBV7-6,TRBJ2-3,CTSSVASGSTDTQYF,TGTACCAGCAGCGTCGCTAGCGGCAGCACAGATACGCAGTATTTT
-,TRBD1,TRBV4-2,TRBJ2-7,CASSQDDRVGEQYF,TGTGCCAGCAGCCAGGACGACAGGGTTGGCGAGCAGTACTTC
-,TRBD1,TRBV28,TRBJ2-7,CARYKDRGSYEQYF,TGTGCCAGGTACAAGGACAGGGGATCCTACGAGCAGTACTTC
once,-,TRBV3-1,TRBJ1-4,CASRPTSARGINEKLFF,TGTGCCAGCAGGCCTACTTCAGCCAGGGGAATAAATGAAAAACTGTTTTTT
-,-,TRBV4-3,TRBJ2-1,CASSQGLVRYEQFF,TGCGCCAGCAGCCAAGGACTAGTGCGGTATGAGCAGTTCTTC
-,-,TRBV14,TRBJ2-7,CASSPTRGANNEQYF,TGTGCCAGCAGCCCCACTAGAGGGGCGAACAACGAGCAGTACTTC
-,TRBD1,TRBV18,TRBJ2-6,CATSGQTTGANVLTF,TGTGCCACTTCGGGACAGACAACCGGGGCCAACGTCCTGACTTTC
once,-,TRBV20-1,TRBJ1-2,CSALLLQQTPNYGYTF,TGCAGTGCTCTCCTCCTTCAACAGACTCCTAACTATGGCTACACCTTC
-,-,TRBV27,TRBJ1-4,CASSLQRATNEKLFF,TGTGCCAGCAGTTTACAGAGAGCAACTAATGAAAAACTGTTTTTT
few,-,TRBV29-1,TRBJ2-1,CSVERRGRHNEQFF,TGCAGCGTTGAAAGACGGGGGAGACACAATGAGCAGTTCTTC
-,-,TRBV6-5,TRBJ1-1,CASTLTKNTEAFF,TGTGCCAGCACTTTAACCAAGAACACTGAAGCTTTCTTT
-,TRBD2,TRBV4-3,TRBJ2-3,CASSQGTLAGTDTQYF,TGCGCCAGCAGCCAAGGAACACTAGCGGGGACAGATACGCAGTATTTT
-,-,TRBV6-5,TRBJ2-7,CASSYSQGGCEQYF,TGTGCCAGCAGTTACTCTCAGGGAGGCTGCGAGCAGTACTTC
once,TRBD1,TRBV18,TRBJ2-3,CASSRGTGMGDTQYF,TGTGCCAGCTCCCGTGGGACAGGGATGGGAGATACGCAGTATTTT
-,-,TRBV4-3,TRBJ2-7,CASSQDLKATYEQYF,TGCGCCAGCAGCCAAGATCTGAAGGCCACCTACGAGCAGTACTTC
-,-,TRBV4-2,TRBJ1-5,CASSQDSPTDQPQHF,TGTGCCAGCAGCCAAGATTCCCCCACGGATCAGCCCCAGCATTTT
-,-,TRBV4-3,TRBJ2-7,CASSQDVGSPKSYEQYF,TGCGCCAGCAGCCAAGATGTCGGGTCGCCGAAATCCTACGAGCAGTACTTC
-,-,TRBV5-6,TRBJ2-5,CASRGELAANQETQYF,TGTGCCAGCAGGGGAGAACTAGCCGCGAACCAAGAGACCCAGTACTTC
-,-,TRBV20-1,TRBJ2-5,CSASEAGHQGETQYF,TGCAGTGCCTCTGAGGCGGGACACCAAGGAGAGACCCAGTACTTC
-,TRBD1,TRBV27,TRBJ2-1,CASSRGQGAPSSYNEQFF,TGTGCCAGCAGCCGAGGACAGGGGGCCCCTAGCTCCTACAATGAGCAGTTCTTC
-,TRBD1,TRBV7-9,TRBJ1-4,CASSSKDRGKSTNEKLFF,TGTGCCAGCAGCTCCAAGGACAGGGGGAAGTCAACTAATGAAAAACTGTTTTTT